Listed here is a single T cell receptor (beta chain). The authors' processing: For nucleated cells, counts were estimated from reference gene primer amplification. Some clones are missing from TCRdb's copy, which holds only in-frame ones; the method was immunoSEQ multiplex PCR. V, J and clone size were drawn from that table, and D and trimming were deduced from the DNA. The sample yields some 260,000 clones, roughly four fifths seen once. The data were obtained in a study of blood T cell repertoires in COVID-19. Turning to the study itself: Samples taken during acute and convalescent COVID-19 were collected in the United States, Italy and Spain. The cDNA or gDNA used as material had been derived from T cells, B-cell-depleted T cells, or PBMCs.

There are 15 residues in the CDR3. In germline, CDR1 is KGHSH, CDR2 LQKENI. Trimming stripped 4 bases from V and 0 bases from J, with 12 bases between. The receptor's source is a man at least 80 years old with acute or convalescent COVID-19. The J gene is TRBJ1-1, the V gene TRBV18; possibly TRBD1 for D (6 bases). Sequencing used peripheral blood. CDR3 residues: CASSRRTALNTEAFF. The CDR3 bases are TGTGCCAGCTCACGTCGGACAGCCTTGAACACTGAAGCTTTCTTT. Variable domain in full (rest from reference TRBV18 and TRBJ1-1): NAGVMQNPRHLVRRRGQEARLRCSPMKGHSHVYWYRQLPEEGLKFMVYLQKENIIDESGMPKERFSAEFPKEGPSILRIQQVVRGDSAAYFCASSRRTALNTEAFFGQGTRLTVV.